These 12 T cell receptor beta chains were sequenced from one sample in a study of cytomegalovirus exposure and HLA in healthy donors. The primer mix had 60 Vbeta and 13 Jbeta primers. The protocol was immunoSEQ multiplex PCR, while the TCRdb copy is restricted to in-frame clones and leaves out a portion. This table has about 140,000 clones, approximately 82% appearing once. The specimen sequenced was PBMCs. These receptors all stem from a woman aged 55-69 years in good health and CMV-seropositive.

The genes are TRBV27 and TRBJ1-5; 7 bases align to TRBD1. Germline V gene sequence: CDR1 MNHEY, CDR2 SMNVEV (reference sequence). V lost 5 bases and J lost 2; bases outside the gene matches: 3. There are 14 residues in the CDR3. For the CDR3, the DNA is TGTGCCAGCAGTAGACAGGGTGGCAATCAGCCCCAGCATTTT. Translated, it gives CASSRQGGNQPQHF.

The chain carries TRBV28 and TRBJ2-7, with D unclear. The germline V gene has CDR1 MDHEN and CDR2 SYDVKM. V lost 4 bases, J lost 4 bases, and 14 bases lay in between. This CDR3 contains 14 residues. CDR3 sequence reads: CASSYPRLGYEQYF. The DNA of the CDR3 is TGTGCCAGCAGTTATCCCCGACTGGGTTACGAGCAGTACTTC.

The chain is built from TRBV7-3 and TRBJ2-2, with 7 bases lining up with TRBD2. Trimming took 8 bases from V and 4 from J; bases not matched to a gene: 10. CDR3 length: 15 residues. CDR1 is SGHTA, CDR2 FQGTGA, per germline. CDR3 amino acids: CASARWEGPTGELFF. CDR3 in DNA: TGTGCCAGCGCGAGGTGGGAGGGCCCCACCGGGGAGCTGTTTTTT.

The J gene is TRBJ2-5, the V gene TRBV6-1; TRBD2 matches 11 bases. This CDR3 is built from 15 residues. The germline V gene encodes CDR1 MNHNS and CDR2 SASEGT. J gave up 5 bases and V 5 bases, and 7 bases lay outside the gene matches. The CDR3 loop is CASSPLAGGGETQYF. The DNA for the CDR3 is TGTGCCAGCAGTCCGCTAGCGGGAGGAGGGGAGACCCAGTACTTC.

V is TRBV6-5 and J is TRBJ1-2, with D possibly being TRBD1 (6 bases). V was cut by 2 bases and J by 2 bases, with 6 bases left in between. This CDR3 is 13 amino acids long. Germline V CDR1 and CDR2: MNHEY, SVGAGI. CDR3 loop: CASSYDRNYGYTF. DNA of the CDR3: TGTGCCAGCAGTTACGACAGGAACTATGGCTACACCTTC.

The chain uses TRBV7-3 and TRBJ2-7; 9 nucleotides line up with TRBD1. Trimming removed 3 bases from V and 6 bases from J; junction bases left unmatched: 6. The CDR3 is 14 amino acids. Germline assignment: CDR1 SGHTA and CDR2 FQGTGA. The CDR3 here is CASSLGTGSGEQYF. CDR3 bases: TGTGCCAGCAGCTTGGGGACAGGGTCCGGCGAGCAGTACTTC. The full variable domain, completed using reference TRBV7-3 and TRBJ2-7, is GAGVSQTPSNKVTEKGKYVELRCDPISGHTALYWYRQSLGQGPEFLIYFQGTGAADDSGLPNDRFFAVRPEGSVSTLKIQRTERGDSAVYLCASSLGTGSGEQYFGPGTRLTVT.

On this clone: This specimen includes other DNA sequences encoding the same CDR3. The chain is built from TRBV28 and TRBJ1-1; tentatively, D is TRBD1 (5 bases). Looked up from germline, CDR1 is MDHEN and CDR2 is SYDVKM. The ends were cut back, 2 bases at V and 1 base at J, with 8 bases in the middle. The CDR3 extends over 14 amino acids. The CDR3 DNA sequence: TGTGCCAGCAGTTTACCGGGGGGGAACACTGAAGCTTTCTTT. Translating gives CASSLPGGNTEAFF.

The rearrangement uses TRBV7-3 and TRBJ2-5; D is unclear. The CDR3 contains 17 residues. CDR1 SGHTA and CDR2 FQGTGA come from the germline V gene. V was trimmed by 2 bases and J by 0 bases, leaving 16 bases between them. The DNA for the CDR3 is TGTGCCAGCAGCTTAGGAGTTCTTCCCCAGTACCAAGAGACCCAGTACTTC. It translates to CASSLGVLPQYQETQYF.

CDR3 nucleotides: TGTGCCAGCAGCAATGGACTAGCGGGAGGACTGGATACGCAGTATTTT. Translation: CASSNGLAGGLDTQYF. The chain combines TRBV5-4 with TRBJ2-3; TRBD2 matches 14 bases. Germline CDR1 is SGHNT and CDR2 is YYREEE (reference sequence). V was clipped by 4 bases and J by 6 bases; unmatched bases: 7. This CDR3 has 16 amino acids.

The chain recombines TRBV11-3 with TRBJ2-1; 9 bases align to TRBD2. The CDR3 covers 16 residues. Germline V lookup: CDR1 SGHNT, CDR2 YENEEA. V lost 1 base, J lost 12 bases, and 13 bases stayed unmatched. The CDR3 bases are TGTGCCAGCAGCTTAGTACCTCTAGCGGGACTAACCCGGCAGTTCTTC. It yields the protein CASSLVPLAGLTRQFF.

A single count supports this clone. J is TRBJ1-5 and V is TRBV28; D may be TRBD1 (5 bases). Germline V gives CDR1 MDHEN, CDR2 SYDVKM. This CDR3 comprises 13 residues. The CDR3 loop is CVSQDAVNQPQHF. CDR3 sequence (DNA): TGTGTCTCACAGGATGCCGTTAATCAGCCCCAGCATTTT.

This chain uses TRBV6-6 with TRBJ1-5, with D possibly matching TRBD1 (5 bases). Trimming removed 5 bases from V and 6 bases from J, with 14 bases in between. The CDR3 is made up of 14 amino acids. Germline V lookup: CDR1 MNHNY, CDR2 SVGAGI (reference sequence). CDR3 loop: CASSNSGAIQPQHF. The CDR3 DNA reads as TGTGCCAGCAGTAACAGCGGGGCGATTCAGCCCCAGCATTTT.